A selection of T cell receptor beta chains follows, all from one sample in a study of cytomegalovirus exposure and HLA in healthy donors. The assay was immunoSEQ multiplex PCR, and TCRdb's table has in-frame clones only and misses some. The sample contains 150,000 to 200,000 clones, 85% of which appear only once. The sequenced sample was PBMCs. The source is a man younger than 35 in good health and CMV-seropositive. CDR3s include the opening cysteine and the closing phenylalanine or tryptophan. Each record gives: J gene, V gene, CDR3 protein.

>TRBJ2-5|TRBV30
CAWRQGMRGHETQYF
>TRBJ1-2|TRBV5-4
CASSGEGTVIYGYTF
>TRBJ2-2|TRBV5-1
CASGPLAGAQTGELFF
>TRBJ1-2|TRBV9
CASSSQGAGYGYTF
>TRBJ2-4|TRBV28
CASSPTSGSKAKNIQYF
>TRBJ2-1|TRBV6-1
CASWDRNRDEQFF
>TRBJ2-5|TRBV28
CASSPDTYQETQYF
>TRBJ1-1|TRBV4-1
CASGDSRVTEAFF
>TRBJ1-4|TRBV5-6
CASSAGGPEKLFF
>TRBJ2-6|TRBV19
CASCPNRASFSSGANVLTF
>TRBJ1-1|TRBV6-5
CASRAGGSTEAFF
>TRBJ1-2|TRBV19
CASSPRTGGAMRVGYTF
>TRBJ1-2|TRBV28
CASTPGGGQDTF
>TRBJ2-7|TRBV11-2
CASSLGILGTVSYEQYF
>TRBJ1-3|TRBV29-1
CSVGGGQGNTIYF
>TRBJ2-5|TRBV18
CASSPGLLQETQYF
>TRBJ1-2|TRBV27
CASSPGQGSYGYTF
>TRBJ1-1|TRBV6-1
CASSDGTGARTEAFF
>TRBJ2-7|TRBV7-2
CASSRGRDLEQYF
>TRBJ2-2|TRBV7-9
CASRQGSGELFF
>TRBJ2-1|TRBV27
CASSFFGTSGQSSYNEQFF
>TRBJ2-7|TRBV9
CASSPGQALSYEQYF
>TRBJ2-3|TRBV30
CAWSPPPRGGRRKDTQYF
>TRBJ2-7|TRBV19
CASSVRAGGPYEQYF
>TRBJ1-2|TRBV6-6
CASGGQAQTGYTF
>TRBJ2-5|TRBV5-1
CASSQTGEETQYF
>TRBJ2-5|TRBV25-1
CASSDPGQGGTQYF
>TRBJ2-7|TRBV10-1
CASSGTGGEQYF
>TRBJ1-6|TRBV7-3
CASSPLRGSPLHF
>TRBJ1-2|TRBV28
CASRQGGNYGYTF
>TRBJ1-6|TRBV5-4
CASSSGTGGAVSPLHF
>TRBJ1-4|TRBV27
CASSFHRGRISNEKLFF
>TRBJ2-3|TRBV5-1
CASSSPSVPDTQYF
>TRBJ2-7|TRBV5-1
CASSLTGGRFSEQYF
>TRBJ2-2|TRBV11-3
CASSATDAGHTGELFF
>TRBJ2-3|TRBV30
CAWTSYAPGTQYF
>TRBJ2-3|TRBV25-1
CASSESGGDTQYF
>TRBJ2-7|TRBV6-1
CASSEQVSFYEQYF
>TRBJ1-5|TRBV2
CASSEAIPRGQPQHF
>TRBJ1-2|TRBV7-9
CASSLVGGQNYGYTF
>TRBJ1-5|TRBV7-2
CASSLLQGARRQPQHF
>TRBJ1-6|TRBV5-5
CASSLSGGLHF
>TRBJ2-2|TRBV7-9
CASSLPGAAGELFF